These 25 T cell receptor beta chains originate from one sample sequenced in a study of T cell responses to AZD1222 COVID-19 vaccine. TCRdb keeps only in-frame clones here, not all; method: immunoSEQ multiplex PCR. The table includes 90,000 to 110,000 clones, around nine tenths detected once. The sample here was peripheral blood, taken on day 0 of AZD1222 vaccination. All receptors come from an adult in good health.

The rearrangement joins TRBV5-6 to TRBJ1-3; D perhaps matches TRBD1 (6 bases). Between the trimmed V and J ends, which lost 4 bases and 4 bases, there was a span of 18 bases. Germline CDR1 SGHDT, CDR2 YYEEEE. This CDR3 contains 16 residues. CDR3 DNA sequence: TGTGCCAGCAGCCCAGGTGGCGGGGGCCAAGGAAACACCATATATTTT. Translation: CASSPGGGGQGNTIYF.

Of note for this clone: Within the sample, other DNA sequences also encode this same CDR3. The V call is TRBV12-3 or TRBV12-4, the J call TRBJ1-1, with a weak D call TRBD1 (6 bases). V lost 6 bases and J 1 base, leaving 9 bases between the germline ends. This CDR3 has 13 amino acids. The CDR3 region is CASSLTGNTEAFF. CDR3 nucleotides: TGTGCCAGCAGCCTGACAGGGAACACTGAAGCTTTCTTT.

This chain links TRBV5-1 with TRBJ1-1; a possible D gene is TRBD1 (6 bases). Trimming removed 2 bases from V and 4 bases from J, with 15 bases in between. CDR1 SGHRS and CDR2 YFSETQ come from the germline V gene. CDR3 length equals 15 residues. As DNA, the CDR3 is TGCGCCAGCAGCTTAAGACAGGCGGGTGGCACTGAAGCTTTCTTT. This sequence encodes CASSLRQAGGTEAFF.

The rearrangement links TRBV15 to TRBJ2-7, with D unclear. This CDR3 is built from 15 residues. Trimming pared 0 bases from V and 7 bases from J, leaving 16 bases between. Germline CDR1 is LNHNV and CDR2 is YYDKDF (reference sequence). The CDR3 reads CATSREKGRLGEQYV. CDR3 DNA: TGTGCCACCAGCAGAGAGAAAGGCAGGCTAGGGGAGCAGTACGTC.

The V call is TRBV21-1, the J call TRBJ2-5; the table's TRBD1 call for D was not verified on the DNA. TRBV21-1 is marked as a pseudogene. The CDR3 has 19 amino acids. The CDR3 region is CASSKACGTSRYHQETQYF. CDR3 in DNA: TGTGCCAGCAGCAAAGCTTGTGGGACATCCAGATACCACCAAGAGACCCAGTACTTC.

In this sample, this clone turned up once. This chain uses TRBV5-4 with TRBJ1-1; D unresolved. The CDR3 is 15 residues long. V was pared by 4 bases and J by 3 bases, with 16 bases between. Germline V gene sequence: CDR1 SGHNT, CDR2 YYREEE (reference sequence). The DNA for the CDR3 is TGTGCCAGCAGCCGACGTGGGCGGAGGGACACTGAAGCTTTCTTT. It codes for CASSRRGRRDTEAFF.

This clone was picked up a small number of times. The chain has TRBV2 and TRBJ2-3, with D unclear. Between the trimmed V and J ends, which lost 7 bases and 2 bases, there was a span of 13 bases. The germline V gene has CDR1 SNHLY and CDR2 FYNNEI. The CDR3 contains 14 residues. This chain's CDR3 is CASKGYGHTDTQYF. The CDR3 DNA is TGTGCCAGCAAAGGGTACGGGCACACAGATACGCAGTATTTT.

CDR3 nucleotide sequence: TGTGCCAGCAGCTTAGGAGTGCCCACAGGGGATAACACCGGGGAGCTGTTTTTT. Protein sequence: CASSLGVPTGDNTGELFF. The rearrangement links TRBV11-3 to TRBJ2-2, with TRBD1 matching 7 bases. This CDR3 has 18 residues. The germline gives CDR1 SGHNT, CDR2 YENEEA. The V and J ends lost 1 base and 2 bases, in that order; junction bases with no gene match: 10.

This chain uses TRBV18 with TRBJ1-1; weak D call: TRBD1 (6 bases). In germline, CDR1 is KGHSH, CDR2 LQKENI. CDR3 length equals 12 residues. Trimming cost V 9 bases and J 9 bases, with 17 bases left between them. DNA of the CDR3: TGTGCCAGTTCCCCGGGACAAACTAAAGCTTTCTTT. Amino acids: CASSPGQTKAFF.

The rearrangement uses TRBV20-1 and TRBJ1-2; 7 bases align to TRBD1. V dropped 3 bases and J dropped 6; count of bases not matched to a gene: 4. This CDR3 is built from 12 residues. Germline values: CDR1 DFQATT, CDR2 SNEGSKA (reference sequence). This chain's CDR3 is CSASKGAHGYTF. CDR3 bases: TGCAGTGCTAGTAAGGGGGCGCATGGCTACACCTTC.

The J gene is TRBJ2-1, the V gene TRBV7-3; D is unresolved. The CDR3 is 15 amino acids. V lost 5 bases and J 0 bases, leaving 11 bases between the germline ends. Germline values: CDR1 SGHTA, CDR2 FQGTGA. The CDR3 reads CASSRGESSYNEQFF. CDR3 coding DNA: TGTGCCAGCAGCCGAGGCGAGAGCTCCTACAATGAGCAGTTCTTC.

This clone was seen once. V is TRBV11-2 and J is TRBJ1-1, with TRBD1 matching 10 bases. Germline V CDR1 and CDR2: SGHAT, FQNNGV. CDR3 length equals 15 residues. V was clipped by 5 bases and J by 8 bases; unmatched bases: 11. The CDR3 reads CASSPYPGTGEEAFF. As DNA, the CDR3 is TGTGCCAGCAGCCCTTACCCCGGGACAGGGGAGGAAGCTTTCTTT.

This clone was seen a few times. The CDR3 DNA reads as TGTGCCAGCAGTACTAGCGGGAGGTACGAGCAGTACTTC. Translating it yields CASSTSGRYEQYF. The chain recombines TRBV6-2 or TRBV6-3 with TRBJ2-7; TRBD2 aligns across 12 bases. There are 13 residues in the CDR3. V gave up 5 bases and J gave up 4 bases; unmatched junction bases: 0. Germline V lookup: CDR1 MNHEY, CDR2 SVGEGT.

The rearrangement uses TRBV19 and TRBJ2-5; TRBD2 agrees at 9 bases. The CDR3 length is 16 residues. V trimming: 6 bases; J trimming: 3 bases; junction bases outside the gene matches: 11. CDR1 and CDR2 from the germline V gene are LNHDA and SQIVND (reference sequence). CDR3 nucleotides: TGTGCCAGTAGGACCGGACTAGCGTTGGGGGAAGAGACCCAGTACTTC. It is translated as CASRTGLALGEETQYF.

V usage is TRBV7-2 and J usage is TRBJ1-3; TRBD1 matches 8 bases. The V gene end was trimmed by 4 bases and the J gene end by 3 bases; junction bases not matched to a gene: 5. CDR3 length: 15 residues. Germline values: CDR1 SGHTA, CDR2 FQGNSA. The CDR3 bases are TGTGCCAGCAGCTCCAGGGGGCGCGGTGGAAACACCATATATTTT. Its translation: CASSSRGRGGNTIYF.

The rearrangement links TRBV7-3 to TRBJ2-2; TRBD2 might be the D (5 bases). CDR3 length: 14 residues. Germline V gene data show CDR1 as SGHTA and CDR2 as FQGTGA. The V end lost 3 bases, the J end lost 1 base, and 6 bases lay between the germline ends. The CDR3 nucleotides are TGTGCCAGCAGCTTGAGCGGGAACACCGGGGAGCTGTTTTTT. Protein: CASSLSGNTGELFF.

This clone was seen more than once but under ten times. The chain has TRBV19 and TRBJ1-1; tentative D call: TRBD1 (5 bases). This CDR3 is built from 14 residues. Trimming pared 6 bases from V and 3 bases from J, leaving 14 bases between. CDR1 and CDR2 (germline): LNHDA, SQIVND (reference sequence). The CDR3 reads CASSLGWGDTEAFF. The CDR3 DNA follows: TGTGCCAGTAGCCTAGGATGGGGGGACACTGAAGCTTTCTTT.

This rearrangement joins TRBV30 to TRBJ1-1, with unresolved D. From germline, CDR1 is GTSNPN and CDR2 SVGIG (reference sequence). This CDR3 is 12 amino acids long. The V end lost 0 bases, the J end lost 5 bases, and 7 bases lay between the germline ends. For the CDR3, the DNA is TGTGCCTGGAGTGTTTCCTCGACTGAAGCTTTCTTT. Protein: CAWSVSSTEAFF.

This clone was observed a single time. The J gene is TRBJ1-2, the V gene TRBV19; no clear D gene. This CDR3 is built from 13 residues. The germline V gene has CDR1 LNHDA and CDR2 SQIVND (reference sequence). Trimming took 8 bases from V and 3 from J, leaving 13 bases between them. CDR3: CASSSSRDYGYTF. Here the CDR3 DNA reads TGTGCCAGTTCGTCCAGTAGGGACTATGGCTACACCTTC.

The chain couples TRBV3-1 (or the pseudogene TRBV3-2) to TRBJ2-5; 7 nucleotides line up with TRBD2. V lost 6 bases to trimming and J lost 5 bases; unmatched junction nucleotides: 9. Germline V gene data show CDR1 as LGHDT and CDR2 as YNNKEL (reference sequence). The CDR3 is 14 amino acids. The CDR3 spells CASRLSGEGETQYF. CDR3 DNA sequence: TGTGCCAGCAGACTTTCGGGGGAGGGGGAGACCCAGTACTTC.

The genes are TRBV6-1 and TRBJ2-3; no clear D. The germline V and J ends were trimmed by 0 bases and 4 bases, with 8 bases remaining between them. The CDR3 extends over 14 amino acids. CDR1 and CDR2 (germline): MNHNS, SASEGT. The CDR3 DNA follows: TGTGCCAGCAGTGAAGCAGTCCGGGCAGATACGCAGTATTTT. Translated: CASSEAVRADTQYF.

The CDR3: CASSFPQGYGYTF. The CDR3 region has the DNA TGTGCCAGCAGCTTTCCCCAGGGATATGGCTACACCTTC. The gene calls are TRBV7-9 and TRBJ1-2, with TRBD1 as a possible D gene (5 bases). This CDR3 region has 13 residues. CDR1 is SEHNR and CDR2 is FQNEAQ in the germline V gene (reference sequence). The germline V and J ends were trimmed by 3 bases and 5 bases, with 10 bases remaining between them.

This rearrangement joins TRBV19 to TRBJ2-2; 7 positions match TRBD1. V trimming: 5 bases; J trimming: 6 bases; junction bases outside the gene matches: 9. Per the germline V gene, CDR1 is LNHDA and CDR2 is SQIVND (reference sequence). The CDR3 runs to 15 residues. The CDR3 reads CASSPRTGRPGELFF. The DNA of the CDR3 is TGTGCCAGTAGTCCCCGGACAGGACGACCCGGGGAGCTGTTTTTT.

In its sample, this clone was seen a few times. The chain joins TRBV6-2 or TRBV6-3 to TRBJ1-6, with 7 bases that match TRBD1. The CDR3 spans 16 residues. Per germline, CDR1 MNHEY and CDR2 SVGEGT. V was pared by 6 bases and J by 6 bases, with 11 bases of the junction left unmatched. CDR3 DNA: TGTGCCAGCAGCCGAGCCCTGGGACAGACTAATTCACCCCTCCACTTT. Its translation: CASSRALGQTNSPLHF.

The chain joins TRBV6-5 to TRBJ2-7; 7 bases align to TRBD1. Trimming took 2 bases from V and 7 from J; bases not matched to a gene: 11. This CDR3 contains 15 residues. Germline lookup yields CDR1 MNHEY and CDR2 SVGAGI. The CDR3 is CASSYISGTAEEQYF. In DNA, the CDR3 is TGTGCCAGCAGTTACATCTCCGGGACAGCGGAAGAGCAGTACTTC.